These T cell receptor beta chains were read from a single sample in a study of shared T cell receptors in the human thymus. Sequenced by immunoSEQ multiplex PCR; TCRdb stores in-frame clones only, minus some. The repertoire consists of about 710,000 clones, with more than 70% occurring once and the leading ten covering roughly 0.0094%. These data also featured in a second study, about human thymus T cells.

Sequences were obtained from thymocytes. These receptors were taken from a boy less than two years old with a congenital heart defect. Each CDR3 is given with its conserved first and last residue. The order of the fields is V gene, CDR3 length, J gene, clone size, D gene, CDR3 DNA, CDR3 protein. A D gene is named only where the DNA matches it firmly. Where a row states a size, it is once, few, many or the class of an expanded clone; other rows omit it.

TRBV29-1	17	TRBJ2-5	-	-	TGCAGCGTTGCGCGGCAAACAGGGAAGGGGCCCCGGGAGACCCAGTACTTC	CSVARQTGKGPRETQYF
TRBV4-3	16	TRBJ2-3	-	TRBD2	TGCGCCAGCAGCCAAGAGCGGGGGGGCCAAGCAGATACGCAGTATTTT	CASSQERGGQADTQYF
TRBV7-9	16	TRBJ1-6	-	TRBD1	TGTGCCAGCAGCCCTACGGGACAGGTGATTCGGTCACCCCTCCACTTT	CASSPTGQVIRSPLHF
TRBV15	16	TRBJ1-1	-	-	TGTGCCACCAGAATTTACCGACAAGGATTGAACACTGAAGCTTTCTTT	CATRIYRQGLNTEAFF
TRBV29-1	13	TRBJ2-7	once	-	TGCAGCGTTATCTCGCGACACACCTACGAGCAGTACTTC	CSVISRHTYEQYF
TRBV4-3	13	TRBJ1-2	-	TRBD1	TGCGCCAGCAGCCATGGACAGGCCGGGACTCACACCTTC	CASSHGQAGTHTF
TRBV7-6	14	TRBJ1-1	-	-	TGTGCCAGCAGCTTAGCTTCCACGGGCACTGAAGCTTTCTTT	CASSLASTGTEAFF
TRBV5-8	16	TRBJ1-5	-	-	TGTGCCAGCAGCTTGGCCCCCGTGCAGGGAAGTCAGCCCCAGCATTTT	CASSLAPVQGSQPQHF
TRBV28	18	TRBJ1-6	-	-	TGTGCCAGCAGTTTATCTCCCTTTGGCAGGGATGAAAATTCACCCCTCCACTTT	CASSLSPFGRDENSPLHF
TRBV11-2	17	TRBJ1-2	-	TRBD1	TGTGCCAGCAGCTCCGGGACAGGGATTGTCCCTAACTATGGCTACACCTTC	CASSSGTGIVPNYGYTF
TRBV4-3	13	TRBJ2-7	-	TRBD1	TGCGCCAGCAGCCAGTGGACAGGGGGCGAGCAGTACTTC	CASSQWTGGEQYF
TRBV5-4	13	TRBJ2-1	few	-	TGTGCCAGCAGCCCTCTAGTATCTGGCGAGCAGTTCTTC	CASSPLVSGEQFF
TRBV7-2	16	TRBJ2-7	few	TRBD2	TGTGCCAGCAGCTTAAGGACTAGCGGGCCTAATTACGAGCAGTACTTC	CASSLRTSGPNYEQYF
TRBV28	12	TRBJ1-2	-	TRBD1	TGTGCCGTCCACAGGGGGAACTATGGCTACACCTTC	CAVHRGNYGYTF
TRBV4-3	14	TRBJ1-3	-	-	TGCGCCAGCAGCCAGACAGTTCCCAGAAACACCATATATTTT	CASSQTVPRNTIYF
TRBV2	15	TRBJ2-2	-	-	TGTGCCAGCAGTGAATGGGGGCGCGGCACCGGGGAGCTGTTTTTT	CASSEWGRGTGELFF
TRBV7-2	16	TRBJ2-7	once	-	TGTGCCAGCAGCGGAGACGCCGCTATAAGAGCCTACGAGCAGTACTTC	CASSGDAAIRAYEQYF
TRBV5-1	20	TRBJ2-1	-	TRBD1	TGCGCCAGCTTTCCCTGGACAGGGGGCCTTCCCATGATTCGTTACAATGAGCAGTTCTTC	CASFPWTGGLPMIRYNEQFF
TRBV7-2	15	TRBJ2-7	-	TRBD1	TGTGCCAGCAGCTTAGGGGACAGGAGGACATACGAGCAGTACTTC	CASSLGDRRTYEQYF
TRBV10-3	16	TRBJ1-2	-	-	TGTGCCATCAGTGAGCCCTCCAGGCGGGGGGTATATGGCTACACCTTC	CAISEPSRRGVYGYTF
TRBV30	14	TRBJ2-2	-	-	TGTGCCTGGATAGGGAGAGAGAGGACCGGGGAGCTGTTTTTT	CAWIGRERTGELFF
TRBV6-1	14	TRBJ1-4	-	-	TGTGCCAGCAGTGAACAGGGGTTTAATGAAAAACTGTTTTTT	CASSEQGFNEKLFF
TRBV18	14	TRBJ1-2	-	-	TGTGCCAGCTCACCGGCGGGGGCTAAATATGGCTACACCTTC	CASSPAGAKYGYTF
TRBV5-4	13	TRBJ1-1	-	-	TGTGCCAGCAGAGATGACAAGAACACTGAAGCTTTCTTT	CASRDDKNTEAFF
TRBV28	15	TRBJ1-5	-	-	TGTGCCAGCAGTTCCCGCAGGGGTAGCAATCAGCCCCAGCATTTT	CASSSRRGSNQPQHF
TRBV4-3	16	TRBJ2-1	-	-	TGCGCCAGCAGCCAGGAATACAGGGCCACCTACAATGAGCAGTTCTTC	CASSQEYRATYNEQFF
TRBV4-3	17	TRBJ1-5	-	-	TGCGCCAGCAGCCAAGATCGGCAGGGGAGGGATAATCAGCCCCAGCATTTT	CASSQDRQGRDNQPQHF
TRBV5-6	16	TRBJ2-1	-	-	TGTGCCAGCAGCGGACGGACTCCGAGCTCCTACAATGAGCAGTTCTTC	CASSGRTPSSYNEQFF
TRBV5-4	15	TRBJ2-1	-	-	TGTGCCAGCAGCCAAACTTCAAGCTCCTACAATGAGCAGTTCTTC	CASSQTSSSYNEQFF
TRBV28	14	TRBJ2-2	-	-	TGTGCCAGCAGCTACCTCTCGAACACCGGGGAGCTGTTTTTT	CASSYLSNTGELFF
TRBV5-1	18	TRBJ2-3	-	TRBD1	TGCGCCAGCAGCTCCGCAGTCCCGGGACAGGGGGCGATAGATACGCAGTATTTT	CASSSAVPGQGAIDTQYF
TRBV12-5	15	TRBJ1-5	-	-	TGTGCTAGCCTGCCAGGGGACCCACACAATCAGCCCCAGCATTTT	CASLPGDPHNQPQHF
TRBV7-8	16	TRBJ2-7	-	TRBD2	TGTGCCAGCAGCTTCCTAGCGGGCGGTTATTTGTACGAGCAGTACTTC	CASSFLAGGYLYEQYF
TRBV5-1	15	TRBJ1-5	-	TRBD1	TGCGCCAGCAGCTCCACAGGGGGCCCCAATCAGCCCCAGCATTTT	CASSSTGGPNQPQHF
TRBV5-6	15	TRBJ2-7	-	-	TGTGCCAGCAGCGGGTCAGGGGTCCGAAGCTACGAGCAGTACTTC	CASSGSGVRSYEQYF
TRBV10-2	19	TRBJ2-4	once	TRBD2	TGCGCCAGCAGCCACCGGAAATACGGCGCGGGGGAAGCCAAAAACATTCAGTACTTC	CASSHRKYGAGEAKNIQYF
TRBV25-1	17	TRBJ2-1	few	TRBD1	TGTGCCAGCAGTGACGGGACAGGGGTAGTGTCCTACAATGAGCAGTTCTTC	CASSDGTGVVSYNEQFF
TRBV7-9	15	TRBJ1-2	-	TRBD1	TGTGCCAGCAGCTACTACAGGGGGCAGGACTATGGCTACACCTTC	CASSYYRGQDYGYTF
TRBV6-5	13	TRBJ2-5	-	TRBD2	TGTGCCAGCAGTTACTCGGCCCGGGGGGAGCAGTACTTC	CASSYSARGEQYF
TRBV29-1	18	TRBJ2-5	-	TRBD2	TGCAGCGTTGAAGACCGAGGACTAGCGGGAGGGTTGCAAGAGACCCAGTACTTC	CSVEDRGLAGGLQETQYF
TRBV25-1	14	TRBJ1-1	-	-	TGTGCCAGCAGTGAAGACAGCCAGAACACTGAAGCTTTCTTT	CASSEDSQNTEAFF
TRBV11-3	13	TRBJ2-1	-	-	TGTGCCAGCCAAGGACTCGGCCGTTCCGAGCAGTTCTTC	CASQGLGRSEQFF
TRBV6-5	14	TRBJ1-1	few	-	TGTGCCAGCAGTTATGCCAGGGTGAACACTGAAGCTTTCTTT	CASSYARVNTEAFF
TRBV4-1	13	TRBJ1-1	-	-	TGCGCCTCAAAAGACAGCATGAACACTGAAGCTTTCTTT	CASKDSMNTEAFF
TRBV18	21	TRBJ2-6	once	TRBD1	TGTGCCAGCTCACCTAGGGAGCCGGGACAGGGGGCGCTGGCTGGGGCCAACGTCCTGACTTTC	CASSPREPGQGALAGANVLTF
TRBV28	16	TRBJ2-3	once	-	TGTGCCAGCAGTTCCAACGCGACACCAATCACAGATACGCAGTATTTT	CASSSNATPITDTQYF
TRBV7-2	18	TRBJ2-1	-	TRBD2	TGTGCCAGCAGCCGGCCCCTTTCGGGGAGCGGGAGGGCGCATGAGCAGTTCTTC	CASSRPLSGSGRAHEQFF
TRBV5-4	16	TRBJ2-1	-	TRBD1	TGTGCCAGCAGCTTGGTCCCCCGGGACAGGGATGGTGAGCAGTTCTTC	CASSLVPRDRDGEQFF
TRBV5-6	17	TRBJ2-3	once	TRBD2	TGTGCCAGCAGCTTAGGACTAGCGGGTCATAGCACAGATACGCAGTATTTT	CASSLGLAGHSTDTQYF